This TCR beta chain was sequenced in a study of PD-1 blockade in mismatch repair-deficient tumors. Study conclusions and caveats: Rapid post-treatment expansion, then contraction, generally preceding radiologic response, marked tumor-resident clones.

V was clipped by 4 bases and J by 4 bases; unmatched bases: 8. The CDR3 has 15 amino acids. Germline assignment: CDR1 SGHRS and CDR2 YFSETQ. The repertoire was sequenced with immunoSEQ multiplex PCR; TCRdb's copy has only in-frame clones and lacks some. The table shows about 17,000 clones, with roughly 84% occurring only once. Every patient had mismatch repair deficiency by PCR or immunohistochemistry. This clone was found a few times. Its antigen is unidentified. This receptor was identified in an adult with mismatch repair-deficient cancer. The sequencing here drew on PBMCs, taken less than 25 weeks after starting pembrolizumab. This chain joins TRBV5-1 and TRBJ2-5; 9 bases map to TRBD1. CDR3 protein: CASSGYRGRGETQYF. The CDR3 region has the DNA TGCGCCAGCAGCGGATACAGGGGGCGCGGAGAGACCCAGTACTTC.